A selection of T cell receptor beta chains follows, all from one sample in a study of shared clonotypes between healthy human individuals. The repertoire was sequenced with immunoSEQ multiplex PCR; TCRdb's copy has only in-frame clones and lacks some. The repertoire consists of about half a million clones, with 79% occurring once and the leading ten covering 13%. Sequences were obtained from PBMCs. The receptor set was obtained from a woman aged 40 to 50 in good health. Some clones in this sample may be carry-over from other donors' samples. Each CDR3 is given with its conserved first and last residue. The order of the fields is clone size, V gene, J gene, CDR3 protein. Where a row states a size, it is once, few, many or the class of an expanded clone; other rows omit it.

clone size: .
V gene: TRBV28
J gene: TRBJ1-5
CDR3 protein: CASSLGTGLQPQHF

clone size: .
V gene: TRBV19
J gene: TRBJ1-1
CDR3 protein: CASRIRDRNTEAFF

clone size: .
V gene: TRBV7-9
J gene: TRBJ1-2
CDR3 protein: CASSLVGTSDGYTF

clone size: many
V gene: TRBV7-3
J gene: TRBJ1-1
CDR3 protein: CASSAWTGGMLNTEAFF

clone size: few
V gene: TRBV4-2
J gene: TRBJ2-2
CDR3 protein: CASSQEGEGTGELFF

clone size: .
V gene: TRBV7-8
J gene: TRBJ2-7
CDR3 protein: CASSSLSQAGEQYF

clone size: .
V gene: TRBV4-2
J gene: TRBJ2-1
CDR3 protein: CASSLGEDRDLVEQFF

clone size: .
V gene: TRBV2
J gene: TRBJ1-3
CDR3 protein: CASGESEGNTIYF

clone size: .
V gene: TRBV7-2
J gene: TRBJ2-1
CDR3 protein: CASSSQSGSTNRQFF

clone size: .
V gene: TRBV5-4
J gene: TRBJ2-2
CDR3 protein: CASSLGLAGTNTGELFF

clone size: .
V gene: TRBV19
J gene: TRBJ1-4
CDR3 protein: CASSITGQGTLATNEKLFF

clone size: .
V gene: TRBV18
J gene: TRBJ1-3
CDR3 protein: CASSPRQGVNTIYF

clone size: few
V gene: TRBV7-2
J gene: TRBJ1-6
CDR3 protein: CASSPGQSSYNSPLHF

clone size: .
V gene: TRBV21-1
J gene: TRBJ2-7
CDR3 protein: CASSPPSISGGQYF

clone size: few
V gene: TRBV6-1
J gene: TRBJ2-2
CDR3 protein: CASSAGTDSTGELFF

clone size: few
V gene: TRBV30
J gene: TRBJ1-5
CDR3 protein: CAWNKGDQPQHF

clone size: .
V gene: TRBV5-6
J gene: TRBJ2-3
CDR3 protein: CASSLPGRTDTQYF

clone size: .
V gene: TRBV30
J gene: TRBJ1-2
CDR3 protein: CAWGTGAPNYGYTF

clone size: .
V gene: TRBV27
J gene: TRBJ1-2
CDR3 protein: CASTQNGGETGYTF

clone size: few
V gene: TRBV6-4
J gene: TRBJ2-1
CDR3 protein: CASEEPLRGSYNEQFF

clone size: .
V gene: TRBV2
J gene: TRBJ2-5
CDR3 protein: CASSRDRLRETQYF

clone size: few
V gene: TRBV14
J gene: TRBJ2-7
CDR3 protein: CASSLHYEQYF

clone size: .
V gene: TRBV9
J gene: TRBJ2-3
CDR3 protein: CASGGAGESDTQYF

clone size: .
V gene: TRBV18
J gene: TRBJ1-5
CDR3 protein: CASSPGRANQPQHF

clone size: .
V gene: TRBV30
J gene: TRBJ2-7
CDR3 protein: CATRTSGTYEQYF

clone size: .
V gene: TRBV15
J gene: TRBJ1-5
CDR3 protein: CATSRIGQGLQPQHF

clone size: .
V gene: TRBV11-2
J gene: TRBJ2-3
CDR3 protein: CASSLFRIDTQYF

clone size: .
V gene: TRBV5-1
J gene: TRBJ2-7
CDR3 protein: CASNVDRAAGEGQYF

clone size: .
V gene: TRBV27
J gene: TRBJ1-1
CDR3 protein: CASSYSRGSIMNTEAFF

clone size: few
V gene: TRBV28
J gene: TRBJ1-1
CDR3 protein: CASSFLGTTGTTNTEAFF

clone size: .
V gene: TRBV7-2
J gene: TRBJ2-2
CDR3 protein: CASTLALGGRRAGELFF

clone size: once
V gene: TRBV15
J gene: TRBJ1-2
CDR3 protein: CATSRSRTGEGYTF

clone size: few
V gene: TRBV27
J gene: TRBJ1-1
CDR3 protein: CASSLRQNTEAFF

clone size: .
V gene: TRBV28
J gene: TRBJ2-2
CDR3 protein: CASSPAGLAGHTGELFF

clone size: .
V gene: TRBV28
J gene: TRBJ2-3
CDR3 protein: CASSFTAAQYTQYF

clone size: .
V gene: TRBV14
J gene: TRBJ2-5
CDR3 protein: CASSQIGREWETQYF

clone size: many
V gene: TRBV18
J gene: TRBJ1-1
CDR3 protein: CASSGVNGNTEAFF

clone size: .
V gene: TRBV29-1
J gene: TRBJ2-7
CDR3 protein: CSVTVDEQYF

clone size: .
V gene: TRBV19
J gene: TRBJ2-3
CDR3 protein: CASSAGYTDTQYF

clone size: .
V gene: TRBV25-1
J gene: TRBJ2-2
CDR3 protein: CASSEGTGWLFF

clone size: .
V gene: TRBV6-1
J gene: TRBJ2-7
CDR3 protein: CASSEGWGISYEQYF

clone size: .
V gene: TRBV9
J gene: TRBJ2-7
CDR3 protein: CASSSEGREHEQYF

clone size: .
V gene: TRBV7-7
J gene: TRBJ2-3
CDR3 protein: CASSPRGDEAQYF

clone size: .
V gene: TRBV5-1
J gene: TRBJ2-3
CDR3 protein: CASSLGAQLTDTQYF

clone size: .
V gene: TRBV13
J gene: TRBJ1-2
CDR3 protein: CASSQSPGFSVGGYTF

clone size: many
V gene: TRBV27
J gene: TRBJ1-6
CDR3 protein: CASSWRGDNSPLHF